These T cell receptor beta chains were read from a single sample in a study of brain T cells in children with intractable seizures. Profiled with immunoSEQ multiplex PCR; TCRdb holds only in-frame clones, not every one. The repertoire holds a few hundred thousand clones, with over 85% as singletons. The sample here was peripheral blood, taken less than 6 months after surgery. These receptors were taken from a boy under two years old with tuberous sclerosis and intractable seizures. Each CDR3 is given with its conserved first and last residue. A D gene is named only where the DNA matches it firmly. Some rows have no size entry. The others give once, few or many, or a class for an expanded clone.

J	length	D	V	size	DNA	CDR3
TRBJ2-7	14	TRBD2	TRBV7-2	NA	TGTGCCAGCAGCCATTCGGGCGGGGGGGTACTGCAGTACTTC	CASSHSGGGVLQYF
TRBJ1-1	15	TRBD1	TRBV30	once	TGTGCCTTGAAACAGGGGTGGAACCTGAACACTGAAGCTTTCTTT	CALKQGWNLNTEAFF
TRBJ2-7	12	NA	TRBV10-3	NA	TGTGCCATCAGTGCGGACGTTCACGAGCAGTACTTC	CAISADVHEQYF
TRBJ2-1	11	NA	TRBV20-1	NA	TGCAGTGCTGACTACTTCAATGAGCAGTTCTTC	CSADYFNEQFF
TRBJ2-7	15	TRBD2	TRBV28	NA	TGTGCCAGCCATAACCCAGGCGGGAGAATCTACGAGCAGTACTTC	CASHNPGGRIYEQYF
TRBJ2-1	17	TRBD2	TRBV5-1	once	TGCGCCAGCAGCTTGACTAGCGGGAGTGCGGTGTGGAATGAGCAGTTCTTC	CASSLTSGSAVWNEQFF
TRBJ2-3	14	TRBD1	TRBV2	NA	TGTGCCAGCATACAAGGACAGGGTCCAGATACGCAGTATTTT	CASIQGQGPDTQYF
TRBJ1-1	14	NA	TRBV5-4	NA	TGTGCCAGCAGCTTGGGATTCGGGAACACTGAAGCTTTCTTT	CASSLGFGNTEAFF
TRBJ1-4	14	NA	TRBV27	NA	TGTGCCAGCAGTTTATCTTCGGGAGATTCACAACTGTTTTTT	CASSLSSGDSQLFF
TRBJ2-3	17	NA	TRBV7-3	NA	TGTGCCAGCAGCTTCCCGGGGGGCCTGGATTTTACAGATACGCAGTATTTT	CASSFPGGLDFTDTQYF
TRBJ1-1	12	NA	TRBV7-9	once	TGTGCCTCGACGCTCGAGAACACTGAAGCTTTCTTT	CASTLENTEAFF
TRBJ1-2	13	NA	TRBV6-5	NA	TGTGCCAGCACCCTCTCGGGGGACTATGGCTACACCTTC	CASTLSGDYGYTF
TRBJ1-1	15	NA	TRBV5-4	NA	TGTGCCAGCAGCCCTACATGGAGGGGGGGCACTGAAGCTTTCTTT	CASSPTWRGGTEAFF
TRBJ2-2	14	NA	TRBV6-5	NA	TGTGCCAGCACGGAGGTGGGGCGGACCGGGGAGCTGTTTTTT	CASTEVGRTGELFF
TRBJ2-3	16	NA	TRBV6-1	NA	TGTGCCAGCAGTGAAGTCTTGCGGGGGCGCACAGATACGCAGTATTTT	CASSEVLRGRTDTQYF
TRBJ2-1	16	TRBD2	TRBV18	NA	TGTGCCAGCTCACCACCAAATAGCGGGAGGATCGGGGAGCAGTTCTTC	CASSPPNSGRIGEQFF
TRBJ2-7	15	NA	TRBV9	NA	TGTGCCAGCAGCGGACGTGATGGACAGTCCTACGAGCAGTACTTC	CASSGRDGQSYEQYF
TRBJ1-2	14	NA	TRBV12-5	NA	TGTGCTAGTGGTTTGGTAACAGCGGCGAATGGCTACACCTTC	CASGLVTAANGYTF
TRBJ1-2	14	TRBD1	TRBV7-9	once	TGTGCCAGCAGCGTCGACAGGGGGATCTTTTACTACACCTTC	CASSVDRGIFYYTF
TRBJ2-2	17	NA	TRBV1	once	TGCACCAGCAGCCAAGGGACTAGCGGGACGAACACCGGGGAGCTGTTTTTT	CTSSQGTSGTNTGELFF
TRBJ1-2	17	NA	TRBV4-2	NA	TGTGCCAGCAGCCAAGTGAACGCGGTCGGAGGAGGGTATGGCTACACCTTC	CASSQVNAVGGGYGYTF
TRBJ1-5	17	TRBD1	TRBV7-8	NA	TGTGCCAGCAGCATCCGACAGGGCTCGCGGAGCAATCAGCCCCAGCATTTT	CASSIRQGSRSNQPQHF
TRBJ1-1	11	NA	TRBV5-1	NA	TGCGCCAGCGGCTCCGGAGGTGAAGCTTTCTTT	CASGSGGEAFF
TRBJ2-4	14	TRBD1	TRBV5-8	NA	TGTGCCAGCAGACGAACAGGGGCTCAAAACATTCAGTACTTC	CASRRTGAQNIQYF
TRBJ2-1	15	TRBD2	TRBV7-2	NA	TGTGCCAGCAGCCTGGAAGCGGGGGTCTACAATGAGCAGTTCTTC	CASSLEAGVYNEQFF
TRBJ1-2	14	NA	TRBV6-5	NA	TGTGCCAGCAGTTTGGACCTCTCAAACTATGGCTACACCTTC	CASSLDLSNYGYTF
TRBJ2-4	13	NA	TRBV6-1	NA	TGTGCCAGCAGTGAATGGGGGCAAAACATTCAGTACTTC	CASSEWGQNIQYF
TRBJ2-1	15	TRBD2	TRBV28	NA	TGTGCCAGCAGCCATCAGCGGGGACCCTACAATGAGCAGTTCTTC	CASSHQRGPYNEQFF
TRBJ2-7	17	TRBD2	TRBV13	NA	TGTGCCAGCAGCTCAAGACTAGCGGGAGGTAGTTCCTACGAGCAGTACTTC	CASSSRLAGGSSYEQYF
TRBJ1-5	12	NA	TRBV16	NA	TGTGCCAGCAGCCAAGTCACTCAGCCCCAGCATTTT	CASSQVTQPQHF
TRBJ2-7	14	NA	TRBV7-6	NA	TGTGCCAGCAGCTTAGAGGGGCTGAGCTACGAGCAGTACTTC	CASSLEGLSYEQYF
TRBJ2-7	13	TRBD1	TRBV5-1	NA	TGCGCCAGCAGCTTTGGACAGGCCTACGAGCAGTACTTC	CASSFGQAYEQYF
TRBJ2-3	13	NA	TRBV27	NA	TGTGCCAGCAGTCTGATGGGGTCAGATACGCAGTATTTT	CASSLMGSDTQYF
TRBJ2-2	15	NA	TRBV6-1	once	TGTGCCAGCAGTGAACCGACGGCAAACACCGGGGAGCTGTTTTTT	CASSEPTANTGELFF
TRBJ2-3	17	TRBD2	TRBV5-6	once	TGTGCCAGCAGCTTGGTGGCTCCTAGCGGGGACACAGATACGCAGTATTTT	CASSLVAPSGDTDTQYF
TRBJ2-1	13	TRBD2	TRBV12-3/TRBV12-4	NA	TGTGCCAGCAGCTTACTAGCGGACAATGAGCAGTTCTTC	CASSLLADNEQFF
TRBJ1-2	13	NA	TRBV5-1	NA	TGCGCCAGCAGCTTGCACAGGGACTATGGCTACACCTTC	CASSLHRDYGYTF
TRBJ2-3	15	TRBD1	TRBV14	NA	TGTGCCAGCAGCCACCAGGGGGACCTGATTTATACGCAGTATTTT	CASSHQGDLIYTQYF
TRBJ2-3	18	NA	TRBV25-1	NA	TGTGCCAGCAGTGACAACCCGAAACGATTCGGTTTCACAGATACGCAGTATTTT	CASSDNPKRFGFTDTQYF
TRBJ2-1	13	NA	TRBV29-1	NA	TGCAGCGTATTAGTAAGCTCCTACAATGAGCAGTTCTTC	CSVLVSSYNEQFF
TRBJ2-1	15	NA	TRBV7-6	NA	TGTGCCAGCAGCTTAGACGTGAGCTCCTACAATGAGCAGTTCTTC	CASSLDVSSYNEQFF
TRBJ2-2	17	NA	TRBV5-1	once	TGCGCCAGCAGCTTGGACGTACAGACCAGGAACACCGGGGAGCTGTTTTTT	CASSLDVQTRNTGELFF
TRBJ1-1	13	NA	TRBV30	NA	TGTGCCTGGGCCGAGACAGGGAACACTGAAGCTTTCTTT	CAWAETGNTEAFF
TRBJ1-2	15	NA	TRBV6-5	NA	TGTGCCAGCAGTTACTCAGGCCGGTTTGGTTCTGGCTACACCTTC	CASSYSGRFGSGYTF
TRBJ1-1	12	TRBD1	TRBV10-1	NA	TGCGCCAGCAGGACAGGGTTTAGGGAAGCTTTCTTT	CASRTGFREAFF
TRBJ1-3	16	NA	TRBV5-4	NA	TGTGCCGGCAGCTTGGGGGACATACTCTCTGGAAACACCATATATTTT	CAGSLGDILSGNTIYF
TRBJ1-6	15	TRBD1	TRBV12-5	NA	TGTGCTAGTGGGGGGACAGGGGCTTATAATTCACCCCTCCACTTT	CASGGTGAYNSPLHF
TRBJ2-7	14	TRBD2	TRBV19	NA	TGTGCCAGTAGGCCCGGGACTAGCTCCTACGAGCAGTACTTC	CASRPGTSSYEQYF